The following is a T cell receptor (beta chain) sequence with its context. The sample is drawn from a study of blood T cell repertoires in COVID-19. Across the whole study: PBMCs, B-cell-depleted T cells, or T cells were the source of the cDNA or gDNA that made up the material.

Under the authors' procedure: The authors estimated nucleated cell counts from reference gene primer amplification. Assay: immunoSEQ multiplex PCR; the TCRdb copy retains only in-frame clones and omits some. That table furnishes V, J and clone size, whereas the DNA furnished D and trimming. The sample has 65,000 to 90,000 clones; approximately 90% are singletons. The clonotype originates from a man younger than 40 with acute or convalescent COVID-19. Sequencing was performed on peripheral blood.

This CDR3 is CASGRTSGRSGELFF. CDR3 DNA sequence: TGTGCTAGCGGTAGGACTAGCGGGAGATCCGGGGAGCTGTTTTTT. The J gene is TRBJ2-2, the V gene TRBV7-7, with 13 nucleotides matching TRBD2. Germline V gene lookup returns CDR1 SSHAT and CDR2 FNYEAQ (reference sequence). The CDR3 length is 15 residues.